This T cell receptor (beta chain) was found in a study of cytomegalovirus exposure and HLA in healthy donors. Study findings and constraints: More than 15,000 TCR beta sequences were associated with HLA alleles at 0.05 false discovery rate in a later analysis. Indistinguishability led to the exclusion of some V segments, TRBV6-2 and TRBV6-3 included. Sequencing probably produced one cluster of sequence variants that were highly shared.

Points on this clone: What it recognizes is unknown.

The V gene end was trimmed by 5 bases and the J gene end by 3 bases; junction bases not matched to a gene: 4. The germline V gene has CDR1 SGHAT and CDR2 FQNNGV. There are 14 residues in the CDR3. PCR was performed using 60 Vbeta and 13 Jbeta primers. Libraries were prepared by immunoSEQ multiplex PCR; TCRdb keeps only in-frame clonotypes and omits some of them. The table lists under 250,000 clones, 70% to 90% of them singletons. The sequencing input was PBMCs. This chain connects TRBV11-2 to TRBJ2-1, with 7 positions matching TRBD1. The receptor was isolated from a human donor in good health. CDR3 nucleotides: TGTGCCAGCAGCAGAGACAGGGACTACAATGAGCAGTTCTTC. The encoded protein is CASSRDRDYNEQFF.